The 24 T cell receptor beta chains below come from one sample, sequenced in a study of blood T cell repertoires in COVID-19. Generated by immunoSEQ multiplex PCR, the TCRdb table keeps only in-frame clones and is missing some. The sample holds over 85,000 clones, 87% seen once. The sequenced sample consisted of peripheral blood. The receptors were sampled from a man between 70 and 80 years old with acute or convalescent COVID-19.

V gene TRBV10-3 combines with J gene TRBJ1-1, with D uncertain. Per germline, CDR1 ENHRY and CDR2 SYGVKD. V was shortened by 4 bases and J by 3 bases, with 12 bases between the two germline ends. This CDR3 has 14 amino acids. CDR3 residues: CAISVVQEDTEAFF. The CDR3, as DNA: TGTGCCATCAGTGTAGTTCAGGAGGACACTGAAGCTTTCTTT.

J is TRBJ2-6 and V is TRBV28, with 10 bases fitting TRBD1. The CDR3 loop spans 21 amino acids. Germline V gene sequence: CDR1 MDHEN, CDR2 SYDVKM. V lost 5 bases and J lost 2; bases outside the gene matches: 18. Here the CDR3 reads CASSPSNLYLGQGTGANVLTF. Written as DNA, the CDR3 is TGTGCCAGCAGTCCCAGCAACCTTTATTTGGGACAGGGGACTGGGGCCAACGTCCTGACTTTC. Looking up the rest from reference TRBV28 and TRBJ2-6 gives the full variable domain: DVKVTQSSRYLVKRTGEKVFLECVQDMDHENMFWYRQDPGLGLRLIYFSYDVKMKEKGDIPEGYSVSREKKERFSLILESASTNQTSMYLCASSPSNLYLGQGTGANVLTFGAGSRLTVL.

A few counts support this clone. The CDR3 coding sequence is TGTGCCAGCAGCCAGACAATAGGAAACACCATATATTTT. Translating it yields CASSQTIGNTIYF. The chain links TRBV2 to TRBJ1-3; D is unclear. The V end was cut by 6 bases, the J end by 4 bases, with 10 bases between. Germline V gene data show CDR1 as SNHLY and CDR2 as FYNNEI. CDR3 length equals 13 residues.

The J gene is TRBJ2-5, the V gene TRBV7-6; D call uncertain. This CDR3 is 15 amino acids long. V was trimmed by 1 base and J by 2 bases, leaving 11 bases between them. Germline V lookup: CDR1 SGHVS, CDR2 FNYEAQ. The CDR3 loop is CASSLGRGQQETQYF. The CDR3 DNA reads TGTGCCAGCAGCTTAGGCCGAGGCCAACAAGAGACCCAGTACTTC.

This chain joins TRBV19 and TRBJ2-2; a weak D match, TRBD1 (5 bases). CDR3 size: 14 residues. The germline gives CDR1 LNHDA, CDR2 SQIVND (reference sequence). V lost 4 bases, J lost 8 bases, and 14 bases lay in between. The CDR3 region is CASSKPNAGGELFF. For the CDR3, the DNA is TGTGCCAGTAGTAAGCCAAACGCAGGGGGGGAGCTGTTTTTT.

The chain has TRBV5-1 and TRBJ2-1; 7 nucleotides align to TRBD2. The V and J ends lost 1 base and 7 bases, in that order; junction bases with no gene match: 8. Per the germline V gene, CDR1 is SGHRS and CDR2 is YFSETQ. This CDR3 comprises 15 residues. Written as DNA, the CDR3 is TGCGCCAGCAGCTTGTTCAGGACTAGTGGGAATGAGCAGTTCTTC. Translating gives CASSLFRTSGNEQFF.

The chain is built from TRBV3-1 (or the pseudogene TRBV3-2) and TRBJ2-5; 7 nucleotides align to TRBD2. The V gene end was trimmed by 3 bases and the J gene end by 0 bases; junction bases not matched to a gene: 16. The CDR3 has 19 residues. Per germline, CDR1 LGHDT and CDR2 YNNKEL (reference sequence). In nucleotides, the CDR3 is TGTGCCAGCAGCCAGACGGGGGGTCGCGTAAATAAGTACCAAGAGACCCAGTACTTC. It yields the protein CASSQTGGRVNKYQETQYF.

V usage is TRBV7-9 and J usage is TRBJ2-1; the match to TRBD1 covers 10 bases. The CDR3 spans 15 residues. The J segment lost 7 bases and the V segment lost 5 bases, leaving 8 bases of the junction unmatched. Germline V CDR1 and CDR2: SEHNR, FQNEAQ (reference sequence). CDR3 in DNA: TGTGCCAGCAGCCCAGGGACAGGGGCTTGGAATGAGCAGTTCTTC. Translated: CASSPGTGAWNEQFF.

This chain links TRBV11-2 with TRBJ1-2; 9 bases agree with TRBD1. Germline V lookup: CDR1 SGHAT, CDR2 FQNNGV. There are 15 residues in the CDR3. V was pared by 1 base and J by 7 bases, with 7 bases of the junction left unmatched. The CDR3 spells CASSLGGQGMSGYTF. The CDR3 region has the DNA TGTGCCAGCAGCTTAGGGGGACAGGGTATGTCTGGCTACACCTTC.

The genes are TRBV7-2 and TRBJ1-4; a weak D match, TRBD1 (6 bases). Trimming removed 5 bases from V and 7 bases from J, with 20 bases in between. The CDR3 runs to 16 residues. Germline V gene lookup returns CDR1 SGHTA and CDR2 FQGNSA. CDR3 bases: TGTGCCAGCAGCCCCCAGGCCGGGGGGCGAAGTGAAAAACTGTTTTTT. It translates to CASSPQAGGRSEKLFF.

The rearrangement links TRBV7-3 to TRBJ1-2; a possible D gene is TRBD1 (5 bases). V shed 5 bases and J shed 8 bases, with 21 bases lying between them. CDR3 length: 15 amino acids. Germline assignment: CDR1 SGHTA and CDR2 FQGTGA. The DNA for the CDR3 is TGTGCCAGCAGCAGCGGGGGGACGGCCTATGGAGGCTACACCTTC. Its protein product is CASSSGGTAYGGYTF.

The CDR3 region is CASSPRTGRNTEAFF. DNA for the CDR3: TGCGCCAGCAGCCCACGAACAGGGAGGAACACTGAAGCTTTCTTT. The V call is TRBV5-1, the J call TRBJ1-1; tentatively, D is TRBD1 (6 bases). V gave up 4 bases and J gave up 1 base, with 14 bases separating them. CDR3 length equals 15 residues. Germline V gives CDR1 SGHRS, CDR2 YFSETQ.

This clone was detected a few times. The junction shows a germline mismatch at one end, possibly a read error. The J gene is TRBJ1-4, the V gene TRBV4-1, with TRBD1 matching 7 bases. The CDR3 length is 16 residues. In germline, CDR1 is MGHRA, CDR2 YSYEKL. As DNA, the CDR3 is TGCGCCAGCAGGCAAGAACAGGGGAGGACTAATGAAAAACTGTTTTTT. Its translation is CASRQEQGRTNEKLFF.

The CDR3 reads CASSRGSGTYQETQYF. In DNA form, the CDR3 reads TGTGCCAGCAGCCGGGGGAGCGGGACGTACCAAGAGACCCAGTACTTC. V gene TRBV7-3 combines with J gene TRBJ2-5; TRBD2 agrees at 7 bases. V gave up 5 bases and J gave up 0 bases; unmatched junction bases: 9. CDR3 length: 16 residues. Germline V lookup: CDR1 SGHTA, CDR2 FQGTGA.

The rearrangement joins TRBV5-4 to TRBJ2-3; 12 nucleotides match TRBD2. Germline V gene data show CDR1 as SGHNT and CDR2 as YYREEE (reference sequence). The trim removed 2 bases at V and 1 base at J, leaving 8 bases unmatched. CDR3 size: 18 residues. The CDR3 DNA follows: TGTGCCAGCAGCTTTGGACTAGCGGGGTTAGGCGGCACAGATACGCAGTATTTT. This translates into CASSFGLAGLGGTDTQYF. The full variable domain, with the rest looked up from reference TRBV5-4 and TRBJ2-3, is ETGVTQSPTHLIKTRGQQVTLRCSSQSGHNTVSWYQQALGQGPQFIFQYYREEENGRGNFPPRFSGLQFPNYSSELNVNALELDDSALYLCASSFGLAGLGGTDTQYFGPGTRLTVL.

The chain uses TRBV2 and TRBJ2-2, with 7 bases lining up with TRBD1. Unmatched junction bases numbered 2, after V lost 4 bases and J lost 0 bases. Germline assignment: CDR1 SNHLY and CDR2 FYNNEI. The CDR3 runs 15 residues. The DNA for the CDR3 is TGTGCCAGCAGTGCCGGGACAGCGAACACCGGGGAGCTGTTTTTT. Translation gives CASSAGTANTGELFF.

This clone was seen a few times. This rearrangement joins TRBV5-1 to TRBJ1-4, with 8 bases identical to TRBD1. Looked up from germline, CDR1 is SGHRS and CDR2 is YFSETQ. V shed 3 bases and J 4 bases; nucleotides not matched to a gene: 2. The CDR3 extends over 14 amino acids. DNA of the CDR3: TGCGCCAGCAGCTCGGACAGGGATAATGAAAAACTGTTTTTT. Protein: CASSSDRDNEKLFF.

This sequence joins TRBV5-6 and TRBJ1-4; no definite D call. CDR1 SGHDT and CDR2 YYEEEE come from the germline V gene. The CDR3 is 14 residues long. Trimming removed 0 bases from V and 6 bases from J, with 9 bases in between. CDR3: CASSLGRRDEKLFF. The CDR3 DNA reads as TGTGCCAGCAGCTTGGGGCGGAGGGATGAAAAACTGTTTTTT.

This clone was counted once. The rearrangement links TRBV5-1 to TRBJ2-1; tentatively, D is TRBD2 (6 bases). Trimming took 0 bases from V and 4 from J, leaving 8 bases between them. The CDR3 extends over 14 amino acids. The V gene's germline CDR1 is SGHRS and CDR2 YFSETQ. The CDR3 protein is CASSLGLGYNEQFF. Written as DNA, the CDR3 is TGCGCCAGCAGCTTGGGACTAGGATACAATGAGCAGTTCTTC. Together with reference TRBV5-1 and TRBJ2-1, the CDR3 gives the full variable domain: KAGVTQTPRYLIKTRGQQVTLSCSPISGHRSVSWYQQTPGQGLQFLFEYFSETQRNKGNFPGRFSGRQFSNSRSEMNVSTLELGDSALYLCASSLGLGYNEQFFGPGTRLTVL.

The J gene is TRBJ1-5, the V gene TRBV18; maybe TRBD1 (5 bases). V was trimmed by 3 bases and J by 1 base, leaving 13 bases between them. The CDR3 consists of 16 residues. Germline CDR1 and CDR2: KGHSH and LQKENI. CDR3 sequence reads: CASSPFGGGSNQPQHF. The CDR3 nucleotides read TGTGCCAGCTCACCGTTCGGGGGAGGGAGCAATCAGCCCCAGCATTTT.

The chain combines TRBV6-5 with TRBJ1-2, with 8 bases fitting TRBD1. CDR3 size: 13 residues. Trimming removed 10 bases from V and 4 bases from J; junction bases left unmatched: 8. CDR1 and CDR2 from the germline V gene are MNHEY and SVGAGI. CDR3 protein: CATGTGKPYGYTF. Here the CDR3 DNA reads TGTGCCACAGGGACAGGAAAACCCTATGGCTACACCTTC.

The sample holds one count of this clone. The chain combines TRBV4-2 with TRBJ2-1; D call uncertain. Germline V CDR1 and CDR2: LGHNA, YNFKEQ. V shed 4 bases and J shed 0 bases, with 7 bases lying between them. This CDR3 contains 14 residues. CDR3 protein: CASSPAPSYNEQFF. Here the CDR3 DNA reads TGTGCCAGCAGCCCAGCGCCCTCCTACAATGAGCAGTTCTTC.

A few counts support this clone. The chain recombines TRBV4-1 with TRBJ1-4; possibly TRBD1 for D (6 bases). This CDR3 region has 19 residues. Trimming took 1 base from V and 0 from J, leaving 18 bases between them. Looked up from germline, CDR1 is MGHRA and CDR2 is YSYEKL. The CDR3 bases are TGCGCCAGCAGCCAAGCACTTGGGGGCGTATTTCCAACTAATGAAAAACTGTTTTTT. Translated, it gives CASSQALGGVFPTNEKLFF.

This clone has a single count. V and J are TRBV9 and TRBJ2-3; 8 positions match TRBD1. V was clipped by 7 bases and J by 0 bases; unmatched bases: 4. The CDR3 is 14 amino acids. CDR1 SGDLS and CDR2 YYNGEE come from the germline V gene. CDR3 amino acids: CASGQGTSTDTQYF. The DNA of the CDR3 is TGTGCCAGCGGACAGGGAACTAGCACAGATACGCAGTATTTT.